One and the same sample provided the 17 T cell receptor beta chains below, sequenced in a study of blood T cell repertoires in COVID-19. TCRdb keeps only in-frame clones here, not all; method: immunoSEQ multiplex PCR. The sample gives 150,000 to 200,000 clones, roughly 80% of which show up once; approximately 9.1% is in the top ten. Sequencing used peripheral blood. These receptors were obtained from a woman aged 70 to 79 with acute or convalescent COVID-19.

This chain connects TRBV5-5 to TRBJ2-3, with 9 bases aligning to TRBD2. Germline V gene sequence: CDR1 SGHKS, CDR2 YYEKEE (reference sequence). The CDR3 length is 15 residues. Losses at the gene ends were 5 bases for V and 0 bases for J; bases not matched to a gene: 4. The CDR3 here is CASSSGGASTDTQYF. CDR3 DNA: TGTGCCAGCAGTAGCGGGGGAGCTAGCACAGATACGCAGTATTTT.

This chain connects TRBV5-8 to TRBJ1-1; tentatively, D is TRBD1 (6 bases). The ends were cut back, 0 bases at V and 0 bases at J, with 6 bases in the middle. The length of the CDR3 is 14 residues. Germline CDR1 is SGHTS and CDR2 is YDEGEE. The CDR3 reads CASSLDRVNTEAFF. CDR3 DNA: TGTGCCAGCAGCTTGGACAGGGTGAACACTGAAGCTTTCTTT.

The V gene is TRBV28, the J gene TRBJ1-1, with D hard to call. V was pared by 5 bases and J by 11 bases, with 18 bases between. The CDR3 consists of 13 residues. Germline V gene data show CDR1 as MDHEN and CDR2 as SYDVKM. CDR3 in DNA: TGTGCCAGCAGTCCCCCGAGGCCGAAAGACGCTTTCTTT. Its translation is CASSPPRPKDAFF. The full variable domain, in which reference TRBV28 and TRBJ1-1 provide the parts outside the CDR3, is DVKVTQSSRYLVKRTGEKVFLECVQDMDHENMFWYRQDPGLGLRLIYFSYDVKMKEKGDIPEGYSVSREKKERFSLILESASTNQTSMYLCASSPPRPKDAFFGQGTRLTVV.

V usage is TRBV7-2 and J usage is TRBJ2-3; D call uncertain. CDR3 length equals 16 residues. Trimming removed 5 bases at V and 1 base at J, with 16 bases between. CDR1 SGHTA and CDR2 FQGNSA come from the germline V gene. The CDR3 loop reads CASSIGSQGGTDTQYF. The CDR3 DNA follows: TGTGCCAGCAGCATTGGATCCCAAGGAGGCACAGATACGCAGTATTTT.

This chain joins TRBV15 and TRBJ1-2; D may be TRBD1 (6 bases). This CDR3 is built from 15 residues. Trimming took 3 bases from V and 0 from J, leaving 11 bases between them. CDR1 is LNHNV, CDR2 YYDKDF, per germline (reference sequence). The chain's CDR3 is CATSRNRVSNYGYTF. CDR3 DNA sequence: TGTGCCACCAGCAGGAACAGGGTATCTAACTATGGCTACACCTTC.

The chain carries TRBV20-1 and TRBJ2-2, with 8 nucleotides matching TRBD1. The V gene's germline CDR1 is DFQATT and CDR2 SNEGSKA (reference sequence). The CDR3 has 15 amino acids. V was clipped by 3 bases and J by 6 bases; unmatched bases: 9. The CDR3 sequence: CSASETRTGSGELFF. Here the CDR3 DNA reads TGCAGTGCTAGTGAAACCAGGACAGGGTCCGGGGAGCTGTTTTTT.

V is TRBV6-2 or TRBV6-3 and J is TRBJ2-1, with D possibly being TRBD1 (7 bases). V was cut by 5 bases and J by 7 bases, with 21 bases left in between. The germline gives CDR1 MNHEY, CDR2 SVGEGT. The CDR3 totals 16 residues. As DNA, the CDR3 is TGTGCCAGCAGTCCCAGGGGGGCCCCCCACGGGAATGAGCAGTTCTTC. This encodes CASSPRGAPHGNEQFF.

The chain links TRBV6-2 or TRBV6-3 to TRBJ2-2, with a tentative D call TRBD1 (5 bases). Germline-derived CDR1 and CDR2 are MNHEY and SVGEGT. V lost 2 bases, J lost 2 bases, and 6 bases lay in between. CDR3 length equals 14 residues. CDR3 sequence reads: CASSYQGNTGELFF. CDR3 nucleotide sequence: TGTGCCAGCAGTTACCAGGGAAACACCGGGGAGCTGTTTTTT.

The CDR3 is CASSAGSTLEQYF. As DNA, the CDR3 is TGTGCCAGCTCTGCGGGCTCGACACTCGAGCAGTACTTC. This sequence joins TRBV18 and TRBJ2-7, with a weak D call TRBD2 (5 bases). The CDR3 has 13 amino acids. Germline V gives CDR1 KGHSH, CDR2 LQKENI. V lost 6 bases, J lost 6 bases, and 15 bases lay in between.

Of note for this clone: This sample includes further DNA sequences coding for the same CDR3. This sequence joins TRBV5-1 and TRBJ1-3; TRBD1 is a possible D gene (5 bases). Looked up from germline, CDR1 is SGHRS and CDR2 is YFSETQ. V dropped 0 bases and J dropped 4 bases, with 5 bases sitting between them. This CDR3 region has 13 residues. CDR3: CASSLDRGNTIYF. DNA for the CDR3: TGCGCCAGCAGCTTGGACAGGGGAAACACCATATATTTT.

In this sample, this clone turned up a few times. The chain has TRBV14 and TRBJ2-1; 9 positions match TRBD2. Germline assignment: CDR1 SGHDN and CDR2 FVKESK. The CDR3 extends over 14 amino acids. V trimming: 2 bases; J trimming: 9 bases; junction bases outside the gene matches: 5. CDR3 protein: CASSQRAGGTEQFF. The CDR3 region has the DNA TGTGCCAGCAGCCAAAGAGCGGGAGGAACTGAGCAGTTCTTC.

The chain recombines TRBV6-5 with TRBJ2-3; 12 bases line up with TRBD1. With 10 bases clipped from V and 4 bases from J, the junction kept 9 bases outside the gene matches. Germline CDR1 and CDR2: MNHEY and SVGAGI. The CDR3 spans 15 residues. The DNA of the CDR3 is TGTGCCACCTCCCTGGGGACAGGGGGCGCAGATACGCAGTATTTT. Protein: CATSLGTGGADTQYF.

The J gene is TRBJ2-3, the V gene TRBV6-5, with 7 bases that match TRBD2. CDR3 length equals 14 residues. Germline-derived CDR1 and CDR2 are MNHEY and SVGAGI. V lost 9 bases and J lost 0; bases outside the gene matches: 6. Written as DNA, the CDR3 is TGTGCCAGTGCCCGGGGGGTAAGCACAGATACGCAGTATTTT. The encoded protein is CASARGVSTDTQYF.

The chain joins TRBV7-2 to TRBJ1-5; 11 nucleotides line up with TRBD1. This CDR3 has 16 amino acids. The J segment lost 5 bases and the V segment lost 2 bases, leaving 5 bases of the junction unmatched. The V gene's germline CDR1 is SGHTA and CDR2 FQGNSA. CDR3 in DNA: TGTGCCAGCAGCTTATACCGGGACAGGGGGGATCAGCCCCAGCATTTT. As protein: CASSLYRDRGDQPQHF. The full variable domain, its missing parts supplied by reference TRBV7-2 and TRBJ1-5, is GAGVSQSPSNKVTEKGKDVELRCDPISGHTALYWYRQSLGQGLEFLIYFQGNSAPDKSGLPSDRFSAERTGGSVSTLTIQRTQQEDSAVYLCASSLYRDRGDQPQHFGDGTRLSIL.

The chain has TRBV19 and TRBJ2-5; 9 bases line up with TRBD1. V gave up 4 bases and J gave up 1 base; unmatched junction bases: 4. The CDR3 has 15 residues. Germline V gene lookup returns CDR1 LNHDA and CDR2 SQIVND (reference sequence). This CDR3 reads CASSKGQGLQETQYF. The CDR3 DNA follows: TGTGCCAGTAGTAAGGGACAGGGCCTCCAAGAGACCCAGTACTTC.

The V and J genes are TRBV5-1 and TRBJ2-7; possible D gene TRBD1, 6 bases. This CDR3 has 15 residues. The V gene lost 1 base and the J gene lost 5 bases, with 16 bases spanning the gap. Germline V gene data show CDR1 as SGHRS and CDR2 as YFSETQ. CDR3 in DNA: TGCGCCAGCAGCTTGAAGGTTGCAGGGGAAAACGAGCAGTACTTC. Its protein is CASSLKVAGENEQYF.

The chain joins TRBV4-3 to TRBJ2-5, with TRBD2 as a possible D gene (6 bases). The CDR3 sequence is 13 residues long. Germline-derived CDR1 and CDR2 are LGHNA and YSLEER. With 4 bases removed from V and 5 bases from J, the gap between germline ends came to 11 bases. CDR3: CASSPRGKETQYF. The CDR3 DNA reads TGCGCCAGCAGCCCCCGCGGGAAGGAGACCCAGTACTTC.